Listed here are 22 T cell receptor beta chains from one sample, sequenced in a study of cytomegalovirus exposure and HLA in healthy donors. Both 60 Vbeta primers and 13 Jbeta primers went into the PCR. Sequencing was performed with immunoSEQ multiplex PCR; in TCRdb, only in-frame clones are kept and a portion is missing. Of 200,000 to 250,000 clones listed, 77% are singletons. Source material: PBMCs. The receptor set was obtained from a woman in her sixties or seventies in good health and CMV-seropositive.

This sequence joins TRBV27 and TRBJ2-2, with D maybe TRBD1 (5 bases). V was cut by 5 bases and J by 4 bases, with 20 bases left in between. Germline values: CDR1 MNHEY, CDR2 SMNVEV (reference sequence). The CDR3 is 17 amino acids. The CDR3 reads CASSPESPGRGTGELFF. The CDR3 DNA reads TGTGCCAGCAGTCCCGAGTCCCCAGGGCGAGGCACCGGGGAGCTGTTTTTT.

The chain uses TRBV9 and TRBJ2-2, with 7 bases fitting TRBD2. Trimming took 0 bases from V and 5 from J; bases not matched to a gene: 1. The CDR3 is 14 residues long. Germline CDR1 is SGDLS and CDR2 is YYNGEE. DNA for the CDR3: TGTGCCAGCAGCGTAGAAGCGGGAACCGGGGAGCTGTTTTTT. Protein sequence: CASSVEAGTGELFF.

The chain recombines TRBV7-9 with TRBJ2-5, with D perhaps TRBD2 (5 bases). Trimming left V 3 bases short and J 9 bases short, with 14 bases between. There are 13 residues in the CDR3. Germline V gives CDR1 SEHNR, CDR2 FQNEAQ (reference sequence). CDR3 sequence reads: CASSFRIDGAQYF. The DNA for the CDR3 is TGTGCCAGCAGCTTTCGAATCGACGGGGCCCAGTACTTC.

The chain carries TRBV7-9 and TRBJ1-2; TRBD1 might be the D (5 bases). Trimming took off 4 bases at V and 2 bases at J, with 23 bases between the two ends. This CDR3 comprises 18 residues. CDR1 SEHNR and CDR2 FQNEAQ come from the germline V gene (reference sequence). The CDR3 sequence is CASSSWREPGRGNYGYTF. The CDR3 DNA sequence: TGTGCCAGCAGCTCTTGGAGAGAGCCGGGACGGGGGAACTATGGCTACACCTTC.

The chain joins TRBV18 to TRBJ1-1; TRBD1 aligns across 8 bases. CDR3 length: 13 residues. The trim removed 5 bases at V and 8 bases at J, leaving 7 bases unmatched. Per germline, CDR1 KGHSH and CDR2 LQKENI. In DNA, the CDR3 is TGTGCCAGCTCATTGACAGGGGCCGTCGAAGCTTTCTTT. It specifies CASSLTGAVEAFF.

Regarding this clone: Germline and junction disagree at one end, which may indicate a read error. The chain employs TRBV7-9 and TRBJ1-1; tentatively, D is TRBD1 (6 bases). The germline V gene has CDR1 SEHNR and CDR2 FQNEAQ (reference sequence). There are 13 residues in the CDR3. In DNA, the CDR3 is TGTTCCAGCAGCGTAGGTCCAGGGGCTGAAGCTTTCTTT. Translated: CSSSVGPGAEAFF. The whole variable domain, remainder taken from reference TRBV7-9 and TRBJ1-1, is DTGVSQNPRHKITKRGQNVTFRCDPISEHNRLYWYRQTLGQGPEFLTYFQNEAQLEKSRLLSDRFSAERPKGSFSTLEIQRTEQGDSAMYLCSSSVGPGAEAFFGQGTRLTVV.

The rearrangement uses TRBV6-1 and TRBJ1-5, with 7 bases lining up with TRBD1. CDR1 and CDR2 (germline): MNHNS, SASEGT. The CDR3 has 14 amino acids. V gave up 6 bases and J gave up 6 bases; unmatched junction bases: 8. The CDR3 nucleotides read TGTGCCAGCAGATCGACAGGGACTGGTCAGCCCCAGCATTTT. Translated, it gives CASRSTGTGQPQHF.

This clone has only a few counts. This sample also contains other DNA sequences that code for the same CDR3. The chain combines TRBV7-9 with TRBJ1-1; no clear D gene. Germline V gives CDR1 SEHNR, CDR2 FQNEAQ (reference sequence). The CDR3 covers 14 residues. Trimming stripped 1 base from V and 0 bases from J, with 6 bases between. The CDR3 loop reads CASSLDTMNTEAFF. The CDR3 DNA is TGTGCCAGCAGCTTAGACACCATGAACACTGAAGCTTTCTTT. The full variable domain, its missing parts supplied by reference TRBV7-9 and TRBJ1-1, is DTGVSQNPRHKITKRGQNVTFRCDPISEHNRLYWYRQTLGQGPEFLTYFQNEAQLEKSRLLSDRFSAERPKGSFSTLEIQRTEQGDSAMYLCASSLDTMNTEAFFGQGTRLTVV.

This chain joins TRBV19 and TRBJ1-1; 7 bases are a match to TRBD1. The germline V gene has CDR1 LNHDA and CDR2 SQIVND (reference sequence). J was trimmed by 4 bases and V by 5 bases; bases with no gene match: 7. This CDR3 has 14 amino acids. CDR3: CASSGGGLVTEAFF. The CDR3, as DNA: TGTGCCAGTAGTGGAGGGGGCTTGGTCACTGAAGCTTTCTTT. The variable domain in full, with the rest retrieved from reference TRBV19 and TRBJ1-1, is DGGITQSPKYLFRKEGQNVTLSCEQNLNHDAMYWYRQDPGQGLRLIYYSQIVNDFQKGDIAEGYSVSREKKESFPLTVTSAQKNPTAFYLCASSGGGLVTEAFFGQGTRLTVV.

V gene TRBV5-1 combines with J gene TRBJ1-2; 8 bases align to TRBD1. V lost 5 bases and J lost 2; bases outside the gene matches: 5. The CDR3 is 14 amino acids. CDR1 and CDR2 (germline): SGHRS, YFSETQ. The DNA of the CDR3 is TGCGCCAGCAGAGTGGGACAGGCCAACTATGGCTACACCTTC. It yields the protein CASRVGQANYGYTF.

V and J are TRBV28 and TRBJ1-6; 7 bases match TRBD1. The ends lost 5 bases at V and 9 bases at J; junction bases unmatched: 7. The CDR3 sequence is 14 residues long. The germline V gene has CDR1 MDHEN and CDR2 SYDVKM. The CDR3 DNA sequence: TGTGCCAGCAGTGGACAGGCTTGGAGTTCACCCCTCCACTTT. This sequence encodes CASSGQAWSSPLHF.

V usage is TRBV4-1 and J usage is TRBJ2-5; 8 nucleotides align to TRBD1. Per the germline V gene, CDR1 is MGHRA and CDR2 is YSYEKL. J gave up 1 base and V 10 bases, and 2 bases lay outside the gene matches. The CDR3 has 12 residues. The CDR3 region is CATRGLQETQYF. The CDR3 region has the DNA TGCGCCACCAGGGGGCTCCAAGAGACCCAGTACTTC.

V usage is TRBV19 and J usage is TRBJ2-1; 7 bases line up with TRBD2. The germline gives CDR1 LNHDA, CDR2 SQIVND (reference sequence). The CDR3 totals 16 residues. Unmatched junction bases numbered 9, after V lost 4 bases and J lost 3 bases. CDR3: CASSTGGGRIYNEQFF. The CDR3 nucleotides read TGTGCCAGTAGTACGGGCGGGGGAAGAATCTACAATGAGCAGTTCTTC. Drawing the rest from reference TRBV19 and TRBJ2-1, the complete variable domain is DGGITQSPKYLFRKEGQNVTLSCEQNLNHDAMYWYRQDPGQGLRLIYYSQIVNDFQKGDIAEGYSVSREKKESFPLTVTSAQKNPTAFYLCASSTGGGRIYNEQFFGPGTRLTVL.

The genes are TRBV10-3 and TRBJ1-2; 7 nucleotides align to TRBD1. The CDR3 has 15 residues. After removal of 6 bases from V and 8 bases from J, the junction contained 15 bases not matched to a gene. CDR1 and CDR2 (germline): ENHRY, SYGVKD. CDR3 sequence reads: CAISDNLGQGGGYTF. CDR3 nucleotide sequence: TGTGCCATCAGCGATAACCTCGGGCAGGGGGGAGGCTACACCTTC.

V is TRBV11-2 and J is TRBJ2-2; weak D call: TRBD1 (6 bases). Between the trimmed V and J ends, which lost 5 bases and 2 bases, there was a span of 12 bases. Germline CDR1 and CDR2: SGHAT and FQNNGV. The CDR3 is 15 amino acids. The chain's CDR3 is CASSLRQVNTGELFF. The CDR3 region has the DNA TGTGCCAGCAGCCTCCGACAGGTTAACACCGGGGAGCTGTTTTTT.

Remarks on this clone: An end of the junction does not agree with germline; a read error may underlie this. CDR3: CANSSRTGDHAGQPQHF. The CDR3 DNA sequence: TGTGCCAACAGTTCCAGGACAGGGGATCACGCGGGGCAGCCCCAGCATTTT. V gene TRBV28 combines with J gene TRBJ1-5; 9 nucleotides line up with TRBD1. From germline, CDR1 is MDHEN and CDR2 SYDVKM. CDR3 length: 17 amino acids.

The CDR3 DNA is TGTGCCAGCAGTGGGCACCTGTCAGGCTACACCTTC. Translation: CASSGHLSGYTF. The chain has TRBV2 and TRBJ1-2; D remains ambiguous. This CDR3 region has 12 residues. The ends were cut back, 4 bases at V and 8 bases at J, with 11 bases in the middle. Germline V gives CDR1 SNHLY, CDR2 FYNNEI.

V and J are TRBV5-6 and TRBJ1-5, with D possibly matching TRBD1 (5 bases). The CDR3 runs to 14 residues. Germline loops: CDR1 SGHDT, CDR2 YYEEEE. Deletions cut 4 bases from V and 7 bases from J, with 15 bases between. CDR3: CASSADGGIQPQHF. In DNA, the CDR3 is TGTGCCAGCAGCGCTGACGGGGGAATCCAGCCCCAGCATTTT. Full variable domain (rest looked up from reference TRBV5-6 and TRBJ1-5): DAGVTQSPTHLIKTRGQQVTLRCSPKSGHDTVSWYQQALGQGPQFIFQYYEEEERQRGNFPDRFSGHQFPNYSSELNVNALLLGDSALYLCASSADGGIQPQHFGDGTRLSIL.

The genes are TRBV7-6 and TRBJ1-1; 9 positions agree with TRBD1. Germline trimming cut 5 bases from V and 3 bases from J; bases unmatched to any gene: 7. CDR3 size: 15 residues. Germline V gives CDR1 SGHVS, CDR2 FNYEAQ. The CDR3 sequence is CASSKWTGADTEAFF. The CDR3 DNA is TGTGCCAGCAGCAAATGGACAGGGGCTGACACTGAAGCTTTCTTT.

V usage is TRBV6-5 and J usage is TRBJ1-3, with D possibly TRBD1 on 5 matching bases. Per the germline V gene, CDR1 is MNHEY and CDR2 is SVGAGI. The V end was cut by 1 base, the J end by 4 bases, with 14 bases between. CDR3 length: 16 amino acids. The CDR3 protein is CASSYWAGQAGNTIYF. The DNA for the CDR3 is TGTGCCAGCAGTTACTGGGCAGGGCAAGCAGGAAACACCATATATTTT.

This chain links TRBV7-9 with TRBJ1-1, with D perhaps matching TRBD1 (6 bases). CDR1 is SEHNR, CDR2 FQNEAQ, per germline (reference sequence). The V gene lost 6 bases and the J gene lost 4 bases, with 9 bases spanning the gap. This CDR3 comprises 12 residues. In DNA, the CDR3 is TGTGCCAGCAGTCCACAGGGCACTGAAGCTTTCTTT. Residues: CASSPQGTEAFF.

The genes are TRBV2 and TRBJ1-1, with 11 nucleotides matching TRBD1. Trimming at V came to 11 bases and at J to 4 bases, leaving 3 bases not matched to a gene. The CDR3 runs to 12 residues. The germline CDR1 and CDR2 sequences are SNHLY and FYNNEI. CDR3 amino acids: CAGGTGGTEAFF. As DNA, the CDR3 is TGTGCCGGCGGGACAGGGGGCACTGAAGCTTTCTTT.